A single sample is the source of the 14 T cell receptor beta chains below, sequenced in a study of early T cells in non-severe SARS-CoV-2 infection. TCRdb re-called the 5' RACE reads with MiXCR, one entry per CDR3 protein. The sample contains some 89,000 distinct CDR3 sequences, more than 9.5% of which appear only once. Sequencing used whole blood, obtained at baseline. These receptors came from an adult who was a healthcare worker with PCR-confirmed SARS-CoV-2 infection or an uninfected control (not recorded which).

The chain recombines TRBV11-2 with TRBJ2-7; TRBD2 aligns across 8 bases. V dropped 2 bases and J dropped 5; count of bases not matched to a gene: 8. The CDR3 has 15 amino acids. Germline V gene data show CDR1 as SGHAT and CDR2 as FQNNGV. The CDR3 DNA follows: TGTGCCAGCAGCTTAATATACGGGGGGGCAAACGAGCAGTACTTC. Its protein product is CASSLIYGGANEQYF. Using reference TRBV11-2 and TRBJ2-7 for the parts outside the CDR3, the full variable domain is EAGVAQSPRYKIIEKRQSVAFWCNPISGHATLYWYQQILGQGPKLLIQFQNNGVVDDSQLPKDRFSAERLKGVDSTLKIQPAKLEDSAVYLCASSLIYGGANEQYFGPGTRLTVT.

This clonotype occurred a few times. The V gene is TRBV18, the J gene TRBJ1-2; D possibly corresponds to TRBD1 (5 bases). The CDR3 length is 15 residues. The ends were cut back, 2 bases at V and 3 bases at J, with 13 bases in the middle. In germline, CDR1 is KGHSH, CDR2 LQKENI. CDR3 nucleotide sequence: TGTGCCAGCTCACCAGCAGGGCTAGGGGACTATGGCTACACCTTC. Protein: CASSPAGLGDYGYTF.

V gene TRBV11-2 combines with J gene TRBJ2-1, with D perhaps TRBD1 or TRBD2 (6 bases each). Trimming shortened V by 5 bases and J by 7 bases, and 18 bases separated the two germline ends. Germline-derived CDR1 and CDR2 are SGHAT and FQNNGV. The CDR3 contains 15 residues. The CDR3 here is CASSPQGLASNEQFF. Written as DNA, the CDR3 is TGTGCCAGCAGCCCCCAGGGGCTAGCGAGTAATGAGCAGTTCTTC.

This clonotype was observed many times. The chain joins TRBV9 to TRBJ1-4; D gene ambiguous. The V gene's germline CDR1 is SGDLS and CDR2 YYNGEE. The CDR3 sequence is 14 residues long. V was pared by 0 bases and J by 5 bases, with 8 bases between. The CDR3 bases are TGTGCCAGCAGCGTAGGGACTGGAAATGAAAAACTGTTTTTT. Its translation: CASSVGTGNEKLFF.

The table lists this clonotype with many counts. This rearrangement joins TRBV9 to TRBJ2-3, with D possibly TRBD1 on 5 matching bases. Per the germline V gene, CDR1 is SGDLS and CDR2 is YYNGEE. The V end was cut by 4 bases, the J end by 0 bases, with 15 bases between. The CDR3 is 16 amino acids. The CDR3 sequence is CASSSVPGPSTDTQYF. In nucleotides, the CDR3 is TGTGCCAGCAGCTCGGTCCCAGGGCCCAGCACAGATACGCAGTATTTT.

In DNA form, the CDR3 reads TGTGCCAGCAGCTTCGCGGACCTGAGCTCCTACAATGAGCAGTTCTTC. This translates into CASSFADLSSYNEQFF. The rearrangement uses TRBV11-2 and TRBJ2-1, with D unclear. This CDR3 comprises 16 residues. CDR1 is SGHAT and CDR2 is FQNNGV in the germline V gene. V was pared by 3 bases and J by 0 bases, with 12 bases between.

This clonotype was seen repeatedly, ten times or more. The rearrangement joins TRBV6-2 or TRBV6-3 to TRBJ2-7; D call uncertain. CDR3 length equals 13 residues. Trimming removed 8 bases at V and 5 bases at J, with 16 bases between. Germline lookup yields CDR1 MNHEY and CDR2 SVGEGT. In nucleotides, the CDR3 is TGTGCCAGCGCGGACGCAAATGGGCACGAGCAGTACTTC. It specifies CASADANGHEQYF.

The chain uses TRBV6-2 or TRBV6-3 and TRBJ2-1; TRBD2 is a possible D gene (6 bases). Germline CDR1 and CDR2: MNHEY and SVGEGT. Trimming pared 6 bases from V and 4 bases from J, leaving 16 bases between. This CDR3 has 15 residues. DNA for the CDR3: TGTGCCAGCAGGGGGAGGACTATTAATTACAATGAGCAGTTCTTC. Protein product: CASRGRTINYNEQFF.

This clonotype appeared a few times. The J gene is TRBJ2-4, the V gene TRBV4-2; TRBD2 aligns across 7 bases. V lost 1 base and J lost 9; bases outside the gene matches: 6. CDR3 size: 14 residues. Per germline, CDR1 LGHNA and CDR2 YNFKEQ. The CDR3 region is CASSQGLASAIQYF. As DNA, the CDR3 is TGTGCCAGCAGCCAAGGACTAGCCTCGGCCATTCAGTACTTC.

This chain's CDR3 is CASKISGSADTQYF. Written as DNA, the CDR3 is TGTGCCAGCAAAATCTCAGGGTCCGCAGATACGCAGTATTTT. This chain connects TRBV6-2 or TRBV6-3 to TRBJ2-3; D may be TRBD1 (5 bases). V lost 7 bases and J lost 4, with 15 bases in between. The CDR3 has 14 amino acids. Germline CDR1 MNHEY, CDR2 SVGEGT.

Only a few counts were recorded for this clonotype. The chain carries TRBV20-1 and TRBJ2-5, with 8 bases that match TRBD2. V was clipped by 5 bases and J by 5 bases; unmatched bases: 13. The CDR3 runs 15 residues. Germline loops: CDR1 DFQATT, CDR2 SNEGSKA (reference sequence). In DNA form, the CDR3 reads TGCAGTGCTCCTCGATATAGCGGGAAAGGGGAGACCCAGTACTTC. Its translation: CSAPRYSGKGETQYF.

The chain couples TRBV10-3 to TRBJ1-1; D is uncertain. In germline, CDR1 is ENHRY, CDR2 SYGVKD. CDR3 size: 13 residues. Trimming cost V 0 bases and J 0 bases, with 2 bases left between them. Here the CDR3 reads CAISESVNTEAFF. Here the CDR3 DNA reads TGTGCCATCAGTGAGTCAGTGAACACTGAAGCTTTCTTT.

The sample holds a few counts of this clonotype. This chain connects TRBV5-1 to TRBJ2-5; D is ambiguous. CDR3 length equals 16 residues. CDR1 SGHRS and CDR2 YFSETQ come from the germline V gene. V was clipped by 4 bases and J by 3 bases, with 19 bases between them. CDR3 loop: CASSPGATTSKETQYF. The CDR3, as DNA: TGCGCCAGCAGCCCAGGAGCGACAACCTCGAAAGAGACCCAGTACTTC.

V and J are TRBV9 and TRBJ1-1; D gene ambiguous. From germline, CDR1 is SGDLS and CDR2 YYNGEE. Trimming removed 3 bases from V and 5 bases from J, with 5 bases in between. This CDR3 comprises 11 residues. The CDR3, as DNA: TGTGCCAGCAGCGCAGTTACTGAAGCTTTCTTT. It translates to CASSAVTEAFF.